The 28 T cell receptor beta chains below come from one sample, sequenced in a study of glioma-infiltrating T cells after dendritic cell vaccination. The protocol was immunoSEQ multiplex PCR, while the TCRdb copy is restricted to in-frame clones and leaves out a portion. The sample has fewer than 100,000 clones; over 75% are singletons. This material consisted of blood, taken before dendritic cell vaccination. The receptors come from a human donor with glioblastoma.

This chain's CDR3 is CASSGQGTRSGNTIYF. The CDR3 coding sequence is TGTGCCAGCAGCGGACAGGGGACCCGCTCTGGAAACACCATATATTTT. This sequence joins TRBV9 and TRBJ1-3; 8 nucleotides match TRBD1. With 3 bases clipped from V and 0 bases from J, the junction kept 5 bases outside the gene matches. The germline gives CDR1 SGDLS, CDR2 YYNGEE. The CDR3 is made up of 16 amino acids.

The V and J genes are TRBV5-1 and TRBJ1-1; D unresolved. This CDR3 region has 16 residues. CDR1 and CDR2 (germline): SGHRS, YFSETQ. Trimming took off 0 bases at V and 0 bases at J, with 12 bases between the two ends. CDR3 sequence (DNA): TGCGCCAGCAGCTTGGCCCCCTTTTCAGTGAACACTGAAGCTTTCTTT. As protein: CASSLAPFSVNTEAFF. Looking up the rest from reference TRBV5-1 and TRBJ1-1 gives the full variable domain: KAGVTQTPRYLIKTRGQQVTLSCSPISGHRSVSWYQQTPGQGLQFLFEYFSETQRNKGNFPGRFSGRQFSNSRSEMNVSTLELGDSALYLCASSLAPFSVNTEAFFGQGTRLTVV.

This clone was seen only a few times. The chain carries TRBV10-2 and TRBJ2-2, with 7 nucleotides matching TRBD2. This CDR3 is 11 amino acids long. The germline V gene has CDR1 WSHSY and CDR2 SAAADI. Unmatched junction bases numbered 0, after V lost 7 bases and J lost 7 bases. The CDR3 loop reads CASTGGGELFF. CDR3 DNA sequence: TGCGCCAGCACGGGGGGCGGGGAGCTGTTTTTT.

J is TRBJ2-1 and V is TRBV4-3, with 10 bases lining up with TRBD1. V lost 1 base to trimming and J lost 4 bases; unmatched junction nucleotides: 7. The germline gives CDR1 LGHNA, CDR2 YSLEER. The CDR3 has 17 residues. The CDR3 coding sequence is TGCGCCAGCAGCCAAGGGACTGGACAGGGGGAATACAATGAGCAGTTCTTC. Translated: CASSQGTGQGEYNEQFF.

This rearrangement joins TRBV30 to TRBJ1-4, with 10 bases fitting TRBD1. Germline-derived CDR1 and CDR2 are GTSNPN and SVGIG (reference sequence). This CDR3 comprises 13 residues. V trimming: 8 bases; J trimming: 7 bases; junction bases outside the gene matches: 7. The CDR3 here is CALGRDRGEKLFF. The CDR3 DNA sequence: TGTGCCCTCGGTCGGGACAGGGGTGAAAAACTGTTTTTT.

The chain is built from TRBV6-6 and TRBJ2-7; TRBD1 matches 7 bases. V gave up 0 bases and J gave up 7 bases; unmatched junction bases: 12. CDR1 and CDR2 from the germline V gene are MNHNY and SVGAGI (reference sequence). This CDR3 region has 16 residues. CDR3 loop: CASSYSSRTGTQEQYF. CDR3 bases: TGTGCCAGCAGTTACTCGTCGCGGACAGGTACGCAGGAGCAGTACTTC.

This chain links TRBV7-6 with TRBJ1-6, with 9 positions matching TRBD1. Trimming cost V 4 bases and J 7 bases; bases outside gene matches: 5. The CDR3 runs to 15 residues. CDR1 and CDR2 from the germline V gene are SGHVS and FNYEAQ. The CDR3 loop is CASSYSQGANSPLHF. Here the CDR3 DNA reads TGTGCCAGCAGCTACTCACAGGGGGCAAATTCACCCCTCCACTTT.

The chain combines TRBV27 with TRBJ2-1; perhaps TRBD1 as D (6 bases). CDR3 length: 17 amino acids. The germline CDR1 and CDR2 sequences are MNHEY and SMNVEV (reference sequence). V lost 5 bases and J 2 bases, leaving 19 bases between the germline ends. The CDR3 bases are TGTGCCAGCAGTCCTAAGGGCAGCAGGGGAGCCTACAATGAGCAGTTCTTC. Its protein is CASSPKGSRGAYNEQFF.

The V gene is TRBV9, the J gene TRBJ1-5; D gene uncertain. Germline assignment: CDR1 SGDLS and CDR2 YYNGEE. V was clipped by 4 bases and J by 1 base, with 12 bases between them. The CDR3 totals 15 residues. CDR3 residues: CASSPGSGSNQPQHF. CDR3 nucleotides: TGTGCCAGCAGCCCCGGGAGTGGGAGCAATCAGCCCCAGCATTTT.

Only a few counts were recorded for this clone. Here the CDR3 DNA reads TGTGCCAGCACCATAGGAGGTACCTCTGGAAACACCATATATTTT. It encodes CASTIGGTSGNTIYF. This rearrangement joins TRBV28 to TRBJ1-3; D is unresolved. Trimming removed 7 bases from V and 0 bases from J, with 13 bases in between. The CDR3 is 15 residues long. In germline, CDR1 is MDHEN, CDR2 SYDVKM.

The chain links TRBV13 to TRBJ2-5; unclear D gene. V lost 2 bases, J lost 1 base, and 17 bases lay in between. In germline, CDR1 is PRHDT, CDR2 FYEKMQ (reference sequence). The CDR3 extends over 17 amino acids. In nucleotides, the CDR3 is TGTGCCAGCAGCTTATACCGGAGCCTAGACTTCCAAGAGACCCAGTACTTC. The encoded protein is CASSLYRSLDFQETQYF.

The chain employs TRBV28 and TRBJ1-2, with a possible D match to TRBD1 (5 bases). V dropped 5 bases and J dropped 0 bases, with 13 bases sitting between them. Germline CDR1 and CDR2: MDHEN and SYDVKM. This CDR3 contains 15 residues. The CDR3 DNA follows: TGTGCCAGCAGTCCCCCCCGGGGGACTAACTATGGCTACACCTTC. It translates to CASSPPRGTNYGYTF.

This chain joins TRBV29-1 and TRBJ2-5, with 7 bases fitting TRBD2. Per germline, CDR1 SQVTM and CDR2 ANQGSEA. This CDR3 is 14 amino acids long. DNA of the CDR3: TGCAGGAAGGGGAGAGGGACTAAACAAGAGACCCAGTACTTC. Its protein product is CRKGRGTKQETQYF.

The gene calls are TRBV7-9 and TRBJ2-5; D is possibly TRBD1 (6 bases). The end of the DNA fits TRBJ2-7 better, so the J call may be wrong. Looked up from germline, CDR1 is SEHNR and CDR2 is FQNEAQ (reference sequence). This CDR3 has 12 residues. The CDR3 region has the DNA TGTGCCAGCAGCCAACAGGGAGCCGAGCAGTACTTC. It is translated as CASSQQGAEQYF.

V usage is TRBV5-6 and J usage is TRBJ2-7; 12 bases match TRBD2. Trimming removed 3 bases from V and 3 bases from J; junction bases left unmatched: 4. The germline CDR1 and CDR2 sequences are SGHDT and YYEEEE. The CDR3 runs to 15 residues. This CDR3 is CASSWGLAGVYEQYF. The CDR3 region has the DNA TGTGCCAGCAGCTGGGGACTAGCGGGTGTCTACGAGCAGTACTTC.

The chain is built from TRBV9 and TRBJ1-3, with 10 bases identical to TRBD1. The V and J ends lost 3 bases and 3 bases, in that order; junction bases with no gene match: 3. The CDR3 sequence is 15 residues long. Germline assignment: CDR1 SGDLS and CDR2 YYNGEE. CDR3 coding DNA: TGTGCCAGCAGCGGGACAGGGGGAGATGGAAACACCATATATTTT. Its protein product is CASSGTGGDGNTIYF. The full variable domain, completed using reference TRBV9 and TRBJ1-3, is DSGVTQTPKHLITATGQRVTLRCSPRSGDLSVYWYQQSLDQGLQFLIQYYNGEERAKGNILERFSAQQFPDLHSELNLSSLELGDSALYFCASSGTGGDGNTIYFGEGSWLTVV.

This clone was detected only once. The chain carries TRBV15 and TRBJ1-2, with 9 nucleotides matching TRBD1. Trimming took 4 bases from V and 6 from J; bases not matched to a gene: 6. Germline values: CDR1 LNHNV, CDR2 YYDKDF (reference sequence). This CDR3 comprises 14 residues. The CDR3 DNA reads as TGTGCCACCAGCACACGGGACAGGGTTGATGGCTACACCTTC. Amino acids: CATSTRDRVDGYTF.

J is TRBJ2-2 and V is TRBV27, with D maybe TRBD1 (6 bases). The CDR3 runs to 14 residues. Trimming shortened V by 6 bases and J by 7 bases, and 15 bases separated the two germline ends. Germline CDR1 reads MNHEY; CDR2 reads SMNVEV (reference sequence). CDR3 sequence reads: CASSRGGSVGELFF. In nucleotides, the CDR3 is TGTGCCAGCAGCCGAGGGGGTTCGGTCGGGGAGCTGTTTTTT.

The chain links TRBV2 to TRBJ1-2; D is undetermined. The CDR3 sequence is 17 residues long. Per the germline V gene, CDR1 is SNHLY and CDR2 is FYNNEI. V was trimmed by 1 base and J by 0 bases, leaving 15 bases between them. CDR3 region: CASSEDVRGRSNYGYTF. The CDR3 nucleotides are TGTGCCAGCAGTGAAGATGTGCGGGGAAGGTCTAACTATGGCTACACCTTC.

The chain employs TRBV4-1 and TRBJ1-5; perhaps TRBD1 as D (6 bases). The CDR3 is made up of 15 amino acids. V was clipped by 3 bases and J by 4 bases, with 13 bases between them. CDR1 and CDR2 (germline): MGHRA, YSYEKL. CDR3 coding DNA: TGCGCCAGCAGCCAGCGTCAGGGGCTTAATCAGCCCCAGCATTTT. Protein product: CASSQRQGLNQPQHF.

The chain employs TRBV4-1 and TRBJ1-1; the D is unclear. The V gene lost 3 bases and the J gene lost 4 bases, with 18 bases spanning the gap. Germline CDR1 MGHRA, CDR2 YSYEKL. The CDR3 totals 16 residues. The CDR3 nucleotides read TGCGCCAGCAGCCAGCCGTTGGAGGGCGCGGGCACTGAAGCTTTCTTT. It specifies CASSQPLEGAGTEAFF.

The CDR3 coding sequence is TGTGCCAGTAGAGCCTTCTCTGGGGCCAACGTCCTGACTTTC. This codes for CASRAFSGANVLTF. V usage is TRBV14 and J usage is TRBJ2-6; D unclear. The V and J ends lost 9 bases and 0 bases respectively, with 9 bases between them. This CDR3 spans 14 amino acids. CDR1 is SGHDN and CDR2 is FVKESK in the germline V gene.

The chain has TRBV4-1 and TRBJ1-3; maybe TRBD1 (6 bases). The CDR3 runs 17 residues. The V end was cut by 0 bases, the J end by 3 bases, with 15 bases between. Germline-derived CDR1 and CDR2 are MGHRA and YSYEKL. This CDR3 is CASSQDQDTGFGNTIYF. DNA for the CDR3: TGCGCCAGCAGCCAAGACCAGGATACAGGGTTTGGAAACACCATATATTTT.

A few counts support this clone. This chain uses TRBV6-1 with TRBJ1-2; 8 bases match TRBD1. The CDR3 totals 15 residues. J lost 5 bases, V lost 2 bases, and 7 bases had no gene match. From germline, CDR1 is MNHNS and CDR2 SASEGT. The CDR3 region is CASSEPGTGWYGYTF. CDR3 in DNA: TGTGCCAGCAGTGAACCTGGGACAGGATGGTATGGCTACACCTTC.

V usage is TRBV6-1 and J usage is TRBJ2-7; 8 nucleotides match TRBD1. Trimming cost V 7 bases and J 4 bases; bases outside gene matches: 9. This CDR3 is built from 14 residues. Germline CDR1 MNHNS, CDR2 SASEGT. CDR3 in amino acids: CASTLGQGRYEQYF. In DNA, the CDR3 is TGTGCCAGCACCCTCGGACAGGGAAGATACGAGCAGTACTTC.

This chain links TRBV6-5 with TRBJ1-2, with D possibly matching TRBD1 (5 bases). The germline CDR1 and CDR2 sequences are MNHEY and SVGAGI. This CDR3 comprises 15 residues. The V end was cut by 7 bases, the J end by 5 bases, with 20 bases between. The CDR3 DNA is TGTGCCAGCAATCGGCGGGGCGGCGTGGGGTATGGCTACACCTTC. As protein: CASNRRGGVGYGYTF.

Remarks on this clone: At the DNA level, this CDR3 is encoded by other sequences in the same sample as well. The chain uses TRBV9 and TRBJ1-2; tentatively, D is TRBD1 (6 bases). The CDR3 is 14 amino acids. With 0 bases removed from V and 4 bases from J, the gap between germline ends came to 10 bases. Germline CDR1 is SGDLS and CDR2 is YYNGEE. CDR3 protein: CASSVGGGGYGYTF. The CDR3 coding sequence is TGTGCCAGCAGCGTAGGAGGGGGTGGCTATGGCTACACCTTC.

The chain recombines TRBV19 with TRBJ1-5, with 8 bases aligning to TRBD1. Germline values: CDR1 LNHDA, CDR2 SQIVND (reference sequence). The V and J ends lost 4 bases and 4 bases, in that order; junction bases with no gene match: 15. This CDR3 is built from 18 residues. CDR3 amino acids: CASSTLTGTGVGNQPQHF. The CDR3 DNA follows: TGTGCCAGTAGTACCCTAACCGGGACAGGAGTGGGAAATCAGCCCCAGCATTTT.